The TCR beta chain under discussion was sequenced for a study of blood T cell repertoires in COVID-19. Study-wide context: From T cells, B-cell-depleted T cells, or PBMCs came the material, which was cDNA or gDNA.

The V gene end was trimmed by 6 bases and the J gene end by 0 bases; junction bases not matched to a gene: 12. The CDR3 extends over 16 amino acids. Germline values: CDR1 SQVTM, CDR2 ANQGSEA. TCRdb's table, derived via immunoSEQ multiplex PCR, lists solely in-frame clones and lacks some. This sample has around 69,000 clones; 86% occur once, and the top ten carry 6.9%. This chain links TRBV29-1 with TRBJ1-2; 8 bases are a match to TRBD1. Sequencing was done on a sample of peripheral blood. The sequence came from a man aged 50 to 60 with active COVID-19. The CDR3 nucleotides are TGCAGCGTCCCCGGACAGGGATCGGCTACTAACTATGGCTACACCTTC. This translates into CSVPGQGSATNYGYTF.